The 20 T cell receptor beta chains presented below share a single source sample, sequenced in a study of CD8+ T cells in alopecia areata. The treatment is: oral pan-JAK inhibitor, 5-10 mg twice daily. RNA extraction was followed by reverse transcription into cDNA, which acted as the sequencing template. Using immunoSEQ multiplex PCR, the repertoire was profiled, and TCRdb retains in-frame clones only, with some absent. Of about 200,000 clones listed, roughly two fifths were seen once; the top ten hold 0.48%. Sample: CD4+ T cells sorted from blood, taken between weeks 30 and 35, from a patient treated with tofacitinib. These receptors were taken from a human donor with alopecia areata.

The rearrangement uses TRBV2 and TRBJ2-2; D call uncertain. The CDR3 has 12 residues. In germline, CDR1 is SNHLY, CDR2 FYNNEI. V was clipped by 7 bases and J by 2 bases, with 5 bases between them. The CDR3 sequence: CASNNNTGELFF. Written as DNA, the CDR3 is TGTGCCAGCAATAATAACACCGGGGAGCTGTTTTTT.

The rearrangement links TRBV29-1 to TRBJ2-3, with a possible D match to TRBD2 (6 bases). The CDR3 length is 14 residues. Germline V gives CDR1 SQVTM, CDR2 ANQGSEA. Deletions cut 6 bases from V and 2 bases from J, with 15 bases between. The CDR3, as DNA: TGCAGCGTGGGGGGACTTATCCTCACAGATACGCAGTATTTT. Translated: CSVGGLILTDTQYF.

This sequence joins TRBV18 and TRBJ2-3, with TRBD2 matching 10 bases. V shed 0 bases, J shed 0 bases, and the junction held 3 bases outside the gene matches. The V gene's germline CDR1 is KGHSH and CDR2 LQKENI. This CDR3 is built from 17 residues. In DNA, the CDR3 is TGTGCCAGCTCACCACCCCAACTAGCGGGAAGCACAGATACGCAGTATTTT. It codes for CASSPPQLAGSTDTQYF. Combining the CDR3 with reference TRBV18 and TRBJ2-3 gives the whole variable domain NAGVMQNPRHLVRRRGQEARLRCSPMKGHSHVYWYRQLPEEGLKFMVYLQKENIIDESGMPKERFSAEFPKEGPSILRIQQVVRGDSAAYFCASSPPQLAGSTDTQYFGPGTRLTVL.

The CDR3 coding sequence is TGCGCCAGCAGCTTGGACGGGTTAGGCGGTGAAAAACTGTTTTTT. Translation: CASSLDGLGGEKLFF. The V call is TRBV5-1, the J call TRBJ1-4, with D uncertain. V lost 0 bases, J lost 7 bases, and 13 bases lay in between. CDR1 is SGHRS and CDR2 is YFSETQ in the germline V gene. The CDR3 runs 15 residues.

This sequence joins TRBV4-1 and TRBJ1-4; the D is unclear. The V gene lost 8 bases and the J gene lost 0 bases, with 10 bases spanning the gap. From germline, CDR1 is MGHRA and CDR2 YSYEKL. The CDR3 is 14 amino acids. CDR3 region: CASAHSATNEKLFF. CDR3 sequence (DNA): TGCGCCAGCGCTCATAGTGCAACTAATGAAAAACTGTTTTTT.

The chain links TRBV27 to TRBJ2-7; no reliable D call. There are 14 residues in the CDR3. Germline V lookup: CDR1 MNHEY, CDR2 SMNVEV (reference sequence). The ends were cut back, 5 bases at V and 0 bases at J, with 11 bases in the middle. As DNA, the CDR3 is TGTGCCAGCAGTCCTAGGATGAGCTCCTACGAGCAGTACTTC. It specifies CASSPRMSSYEQYF.

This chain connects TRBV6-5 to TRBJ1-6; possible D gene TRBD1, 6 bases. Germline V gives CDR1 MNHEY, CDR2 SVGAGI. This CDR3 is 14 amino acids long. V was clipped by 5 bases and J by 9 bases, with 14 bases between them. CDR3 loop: CASSEQGVSSPLHF. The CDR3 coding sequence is TGTGCCAGCAGTGAACAGGGAGTCAGTTCACCCCTCCACTTT.

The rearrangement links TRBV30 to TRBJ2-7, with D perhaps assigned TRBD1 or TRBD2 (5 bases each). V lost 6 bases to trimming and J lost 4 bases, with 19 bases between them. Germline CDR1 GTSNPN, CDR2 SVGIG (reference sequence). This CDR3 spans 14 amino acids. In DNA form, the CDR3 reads TGTGCCTGTTTGATTCGGGACGCAGGATACGAGCAGTACTTC. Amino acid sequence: CACLIRDAGYEQYF.

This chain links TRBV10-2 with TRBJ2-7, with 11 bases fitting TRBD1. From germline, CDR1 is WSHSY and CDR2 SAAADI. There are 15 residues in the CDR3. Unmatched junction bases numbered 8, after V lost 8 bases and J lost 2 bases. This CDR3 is CASGQGAVGPYEQYF. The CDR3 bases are TGCGCCAGCGGACAGGGGGCGGTGGGCCCCTACGAGCAGTACTTC.

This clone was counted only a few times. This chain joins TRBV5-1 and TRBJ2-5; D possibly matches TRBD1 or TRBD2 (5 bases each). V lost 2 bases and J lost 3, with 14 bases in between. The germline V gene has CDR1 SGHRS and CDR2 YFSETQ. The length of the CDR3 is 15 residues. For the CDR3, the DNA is TGCGCCAGCAGCTTAGGGCAGGGAGCTAAAGAGACCCAGTACTTC. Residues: CASSLGQGAKETQYF.

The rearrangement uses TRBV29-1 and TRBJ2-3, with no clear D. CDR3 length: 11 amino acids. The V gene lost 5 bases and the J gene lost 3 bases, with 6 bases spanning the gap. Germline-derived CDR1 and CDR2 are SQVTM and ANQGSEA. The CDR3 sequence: CSVHRTDTQYF. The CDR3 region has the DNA TGCAGCGTTCATCGTACAGATACGCAGTATTTT.

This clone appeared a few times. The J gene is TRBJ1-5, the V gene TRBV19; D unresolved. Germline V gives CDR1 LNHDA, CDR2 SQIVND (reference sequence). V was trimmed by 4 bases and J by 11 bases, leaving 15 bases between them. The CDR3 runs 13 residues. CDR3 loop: CASSTNPDKAQHF. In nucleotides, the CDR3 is TGTGCCAGTAGTACCAACCCAGATAAGGCCCAGCATTTT.

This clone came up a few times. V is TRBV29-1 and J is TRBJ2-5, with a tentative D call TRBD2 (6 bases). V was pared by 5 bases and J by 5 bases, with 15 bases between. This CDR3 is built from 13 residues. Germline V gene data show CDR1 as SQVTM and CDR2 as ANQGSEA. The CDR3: CSVTDGGRETQYF. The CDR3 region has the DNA TGCAGCGTTACTGATGGGGGGAGGGAGACCCAGTACTTC.

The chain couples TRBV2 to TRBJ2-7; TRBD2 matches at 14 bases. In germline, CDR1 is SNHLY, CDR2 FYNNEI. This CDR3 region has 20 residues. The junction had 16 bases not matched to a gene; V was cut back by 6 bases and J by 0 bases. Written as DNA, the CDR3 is TGTGCCAGCAGACCATTTCTTAGGACTAGCGGGGGGCCAAGCTCCTACGAGCAGTACTTC. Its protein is CASRPFLRTSGGPSSYEQYF. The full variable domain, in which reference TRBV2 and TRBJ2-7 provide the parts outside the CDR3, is EPEVTQTPSHQVTQMGQEVILRCVPISNHLYFYWYRQILGQKVEFLVSFYNNEISEKSEIFDDQFSVERPDGSNFTLKIRSTKLEDSAMYFCASRPFLRTSGGPSSYEQYFGPGTRLTVT.

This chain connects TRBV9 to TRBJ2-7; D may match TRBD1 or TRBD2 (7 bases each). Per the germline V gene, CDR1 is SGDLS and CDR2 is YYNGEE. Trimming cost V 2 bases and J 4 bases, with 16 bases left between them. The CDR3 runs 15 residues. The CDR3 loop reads CASSVSTGRGYEQYF. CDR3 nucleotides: TGTGCCAGCAGCGTTTCGACAGGGCGGGGGTACGAGCAGTACTTC.

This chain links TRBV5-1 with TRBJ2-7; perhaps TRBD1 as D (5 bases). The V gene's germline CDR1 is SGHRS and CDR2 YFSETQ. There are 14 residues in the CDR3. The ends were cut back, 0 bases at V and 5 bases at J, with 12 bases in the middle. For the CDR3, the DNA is TGCGCCAGCAGCTTGGAGGGCAGGGCGGACGAGCAGTACTTC. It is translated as CASSLEGRADEQYF.

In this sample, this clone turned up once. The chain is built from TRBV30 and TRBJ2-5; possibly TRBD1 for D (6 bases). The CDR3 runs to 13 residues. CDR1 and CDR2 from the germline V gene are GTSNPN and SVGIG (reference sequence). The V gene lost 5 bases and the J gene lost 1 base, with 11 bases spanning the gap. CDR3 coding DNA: TGTGCCTGGGGAGGACAGCTCCAAGAGACCCAGTACTTC. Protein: CAWGGQLQETQYF.

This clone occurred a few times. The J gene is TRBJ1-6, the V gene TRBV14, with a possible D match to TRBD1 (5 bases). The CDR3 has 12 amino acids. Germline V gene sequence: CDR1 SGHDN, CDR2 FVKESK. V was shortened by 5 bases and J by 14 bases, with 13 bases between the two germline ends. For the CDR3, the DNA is TGTGCCAGCAGCTTAACCCGGGGGGCCCTCCACTTT. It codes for CASSLTRGALHF. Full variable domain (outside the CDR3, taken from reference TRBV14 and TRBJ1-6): EAGVTQFPSHSVIEKGQTVTLRCDPISGHDNLYWYRRVMGKEIKFLLHFVKESKQDESGMPNNRFLAERTGGTYSTLKVQPAELEDSGVYFCASSLTRGALHFGNGTRLTVT.

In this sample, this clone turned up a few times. This CDR3 is CASSHRPGGDNTEAFF. CDR3 nucleotides: TGTGCCAGCTCACACCGCCCGGGGGGGGATAACACTGAAGCTTTCTTT. The chain employs TRBV18 and TRBJ1-1, with a tentative D call TRBD1 (5 bases). Germline CDR1 KGHSH, CDR2 LQKENI. Trimming cost V 4 bases and J 2 bases, with 17 bases left between them. The CDR3 consists of 16 residues.

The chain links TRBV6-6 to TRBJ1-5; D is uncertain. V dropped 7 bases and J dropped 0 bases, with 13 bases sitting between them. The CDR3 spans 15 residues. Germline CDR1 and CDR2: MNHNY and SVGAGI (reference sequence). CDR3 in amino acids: CASTGYPSSNQPQHF. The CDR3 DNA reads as TGTGCCAGCACTGGTTACCCCTCTAGCAATCAGCCCCAGCATTTT.